This T cell receptor beta chain came from a study of T cells in localized non-small cell lung cancer. Comments on this clone: What it binds is unknown.

Method: immunoSEQ multiplex PCR; TCRdb's copy keeps in-frame clones and lacks some. The sample includes roughly 48,000 clones, approximately 75% of them seen just once. Whole-study findings and limits: Higher blood T cell density went with longer overall survival. Appearances in adjacent lung were noted for a median 57 of the top 100 tumor clones. T cell clonality was highest in uninvolved adjacent lung, above tumor.

Trimming shortened V by 2 bases and J by 7 bases, and 16 bases separated the two germline ends. Germline V gene lookup returns CDR1 SGHRS and CDR2 YFSETQ. This CDR3 has 16 residues. The material sequenced was peripheral blood, taken before any cancer treatment. This chain connects TRBV5-1 to TRBJ1-6; a possible D gene is TRBD1 (5 bases). This TCR derives from a man between 40 and 70 years old with stage I squamous cell lung carcinoma. CDR3 sequence reads: CASSLTLGGPNSPLHF. The DNA of the CDR3 is TGCGCCAGCAGCTTAACCCTGGGGGGACCAAATTCACCCCTCCACTTT.